These T cell receptor beta chains were read from a single sample in a study of identical twins. TCRdb reprocessed the 5' RACE reads via MiXCR and lists one record per CDR3 protein. The repertoire consists of approximately 1.8 million distinct CDR3 sequences, with about 30% occurring once and the leading ten covering approximately 0.29%. Input material: cord blood. The receptors derive from a newborn girl in good health. Both conserved end residues are part of each CDR3.

>TRBV29-1|TRBJ1-2
CSAWDREDYGYTF
>TRBV29-1|TRBJ2-1
CSVEDRSDYNKQFF
>TRBV29-1|TRBJ1-2
CSVGLRPYGYTF
>TRBV20-1|TRBJ2-3
CSAERGAGSDTQYF
>TRBV7-2|TRBJ2-5
CASSSITSSVETQYF
>TRBV28|TRBJ2-7
CASGLRVGSKYEQYF
>TRBV2|TRBJ1-2
CASSRDRVEYGYTF
>TRBV2|TRBJ1-6
CASRTQGSNNSPLHF
>TRBV28|TRBJ2-1
CASSLGTSGPSSYNEQFF
>TRBV5-5|TRBJ2-2
CASSPYGTSWTGELFF
>TRBV14|TRBJ2-1
CASSPSGGHYNEQFF
>TRBV20-1|TRBJ2-1
CSARERILNEQFF
>TRBV20-1|TRBJ2-1
CSETSVLAKNEQFF
>TRBV6-2/TRBV6-3|TRBJ1-5
CASSAHRGPKWEPQHF
>TRBV4-2|TRBJ2-1
CASSQDRTSGNNEQFF
>TRBV7-9|TRBJ2-1
CASSPLPAGSYNEQFF
>TRBV20-1|TRBJ1-1
CSARDGSMNTEAFF
>TRBV20-1|TRBJ2-1
CSARGLAGAHEQFF
>TRBV6-1|TRBJ1-4
CASLRDRVNEKLFF
>TRBV7-2|TRBJ2-7
CTSSLVGTGSHEQYF
>TRBV20-1|TRBJ2-1
CSARDPTYLAGARNEQFF
>TRBV5-1|TRBJ2-1
CASSLGLPTGKYSYNEQFF